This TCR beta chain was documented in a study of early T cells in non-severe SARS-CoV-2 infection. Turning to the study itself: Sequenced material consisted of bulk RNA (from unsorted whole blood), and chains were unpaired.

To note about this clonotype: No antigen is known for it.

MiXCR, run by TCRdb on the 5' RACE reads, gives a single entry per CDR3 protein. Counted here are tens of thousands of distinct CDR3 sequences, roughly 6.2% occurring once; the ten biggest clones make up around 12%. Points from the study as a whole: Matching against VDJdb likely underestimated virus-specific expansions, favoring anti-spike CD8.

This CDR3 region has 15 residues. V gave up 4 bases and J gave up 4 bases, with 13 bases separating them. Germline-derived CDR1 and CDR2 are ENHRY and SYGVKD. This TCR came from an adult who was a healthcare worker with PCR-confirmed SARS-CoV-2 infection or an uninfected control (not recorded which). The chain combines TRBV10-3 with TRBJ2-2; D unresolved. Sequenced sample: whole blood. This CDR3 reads CAISALGPPTGELFF. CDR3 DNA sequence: TGTGCCATCAGTGCCCTGGGCCCTCCCACCGGGGAGCTGTTTTTT.